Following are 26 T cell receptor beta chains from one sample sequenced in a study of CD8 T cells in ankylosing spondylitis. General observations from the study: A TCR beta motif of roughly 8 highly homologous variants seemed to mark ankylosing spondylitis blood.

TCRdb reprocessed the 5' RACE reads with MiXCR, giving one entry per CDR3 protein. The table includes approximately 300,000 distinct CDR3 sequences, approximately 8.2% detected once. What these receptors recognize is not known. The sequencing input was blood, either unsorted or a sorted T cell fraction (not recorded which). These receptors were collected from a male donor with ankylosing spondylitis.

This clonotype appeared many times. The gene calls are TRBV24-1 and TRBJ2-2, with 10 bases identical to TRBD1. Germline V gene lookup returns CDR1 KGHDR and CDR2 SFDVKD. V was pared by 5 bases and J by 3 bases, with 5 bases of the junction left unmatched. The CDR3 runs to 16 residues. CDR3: CATSGGTGVDTGELFF. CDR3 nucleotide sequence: TGTGCCACCAGTGGGGGGACAGGGGTCGACACCGGGGAGCTGTTTTTT.

In DNA form, the CDR3 reads TGTGCCAGCTGTAGACAGGACGAAGCTTTCTTT. This encodes CASCRQDEAFF. The V and J genes are TRBV28 and TRBJ1-1; possible D gene TRBD1, 6 bases. The germline V and J ends were trimmed by 8 bases and 8 bases, with 12 bases remaining between them. The germline V gene has CDR1 MDHEN and CDR2 SYDVKM. This CDR3 spans 11 amino acids.

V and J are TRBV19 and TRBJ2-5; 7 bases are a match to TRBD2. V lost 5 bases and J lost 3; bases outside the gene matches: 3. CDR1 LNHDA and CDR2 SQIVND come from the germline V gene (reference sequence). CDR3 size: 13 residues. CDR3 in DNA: TGTGCCAGTAGTTGGGGGGGTGAAGAGACCCAGTACTTC. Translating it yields CASSWGGEETQYF.

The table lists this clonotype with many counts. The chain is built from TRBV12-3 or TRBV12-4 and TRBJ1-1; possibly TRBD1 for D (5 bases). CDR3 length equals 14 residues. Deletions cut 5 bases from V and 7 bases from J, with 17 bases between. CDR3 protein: CASSPTGRGSEAFF. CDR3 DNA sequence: TGTGCCAGCAGTCCCACGGGGCGGGGCAGTGAAGCTTTCTTT.

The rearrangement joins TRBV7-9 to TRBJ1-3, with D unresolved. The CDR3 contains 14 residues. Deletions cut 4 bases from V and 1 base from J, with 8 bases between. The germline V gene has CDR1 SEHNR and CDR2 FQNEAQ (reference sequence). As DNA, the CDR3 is TGTGCCAGCAGCTCCACCCCTTCTGGAAACACCATATATTTT. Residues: CASSSTPSGNTIYF. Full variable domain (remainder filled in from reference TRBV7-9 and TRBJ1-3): DTGVSQNPRHKITKRGQNVTFRCDPISEHNRLYWYRQTLGQGPEFLTYFQNEAQLEKSRLLSDRFSAERPKGSFSTLEIQRTEQGDSAMYLCASSSTPSGNTIYFGEGSWLTVV.

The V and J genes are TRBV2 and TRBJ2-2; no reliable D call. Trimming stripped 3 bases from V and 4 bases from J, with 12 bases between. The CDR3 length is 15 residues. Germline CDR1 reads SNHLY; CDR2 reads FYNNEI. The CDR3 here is CASSEIGRGTGELFF. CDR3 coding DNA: TGTGCCAGCAGTGAGATAGGCAGAGGCACCGGGGAGCTGTTTTTT.

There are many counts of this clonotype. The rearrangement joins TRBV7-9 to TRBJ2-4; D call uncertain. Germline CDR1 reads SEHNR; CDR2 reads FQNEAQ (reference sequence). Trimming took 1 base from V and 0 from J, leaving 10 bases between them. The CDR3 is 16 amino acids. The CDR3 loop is CASSLGRLLAKNIQYF. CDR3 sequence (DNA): TGTGCCAGCAGCTTAGGGCGACTCCTAGCCAAAAACATTCAGTACTTC.

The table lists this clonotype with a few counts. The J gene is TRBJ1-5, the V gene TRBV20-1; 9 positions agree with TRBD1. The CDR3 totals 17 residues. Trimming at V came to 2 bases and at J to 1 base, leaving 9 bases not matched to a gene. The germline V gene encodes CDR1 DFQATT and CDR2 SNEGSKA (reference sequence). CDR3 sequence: CSARRTGDGISNQPQHF. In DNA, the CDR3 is TGCAGTGCTAGAAGGACAGGGGATGGGATAAGCAATCAGCCCCAGCATTTT.

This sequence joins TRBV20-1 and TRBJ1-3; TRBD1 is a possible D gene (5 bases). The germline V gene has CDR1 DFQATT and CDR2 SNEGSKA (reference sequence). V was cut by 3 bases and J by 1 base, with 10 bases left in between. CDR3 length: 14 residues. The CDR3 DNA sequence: TGCAGTGCTAGGGGGGGGTTTTCTGGAAACACCATATATTTT. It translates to CSARGGFSGNTIYF.

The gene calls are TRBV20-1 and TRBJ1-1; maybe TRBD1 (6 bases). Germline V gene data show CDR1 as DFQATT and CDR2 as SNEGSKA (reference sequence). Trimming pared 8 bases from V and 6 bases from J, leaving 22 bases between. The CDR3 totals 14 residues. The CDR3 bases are TGCAGTCCACTACGAAGAGGGGGTAGCCCTGAAGCTTTCTTT. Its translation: CSPLRRGGSPEAFF.

For the CDR3, the DNA is TGTGCCATCAGTTCGGGTAGCGGGGAGGTGCCCGGGGAGCTGTTTTTT. Translation gives CAISSGSGEVPGELFF. V usage is TRBV10-3 and J usage is TRBJ2-2; the match to TRBD2 covers 8 bases. Trimming at V came to 5 bases and at J to 6 bases, leaving 11 bases not matched to a gene. CDR1 is ENHRY and CDR2 is SYGVKD in the germline V gene. The CDR3 spans 16 residues.

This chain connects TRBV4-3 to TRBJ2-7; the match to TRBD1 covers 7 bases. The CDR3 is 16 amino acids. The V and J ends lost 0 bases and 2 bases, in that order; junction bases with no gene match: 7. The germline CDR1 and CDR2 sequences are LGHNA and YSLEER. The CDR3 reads CASSQDLRDSAYEQYF. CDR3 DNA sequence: TGCGCCAGCAGCCAAGACCTCCGGGACAGCGCCTACGAGCAGTACTTC.

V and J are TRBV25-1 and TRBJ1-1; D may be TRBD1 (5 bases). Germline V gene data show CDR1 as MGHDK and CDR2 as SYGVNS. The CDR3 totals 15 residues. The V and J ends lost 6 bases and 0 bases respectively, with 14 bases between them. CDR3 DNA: TGTGCCAGCAGCCGCGACAGCCCCATGAACACTGAAGCTTTCTTT. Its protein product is CASSRDSPMNTEAFF.

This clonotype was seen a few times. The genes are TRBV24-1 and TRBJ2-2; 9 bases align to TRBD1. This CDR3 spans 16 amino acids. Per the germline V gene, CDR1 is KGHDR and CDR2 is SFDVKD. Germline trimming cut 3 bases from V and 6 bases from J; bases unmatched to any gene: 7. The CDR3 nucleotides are TGTGCCACCAGTGATGCCGGGACAGGGTCGGCCGGGGAGCTGTTTTTT. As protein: CATSDAGTGSAGELFF.

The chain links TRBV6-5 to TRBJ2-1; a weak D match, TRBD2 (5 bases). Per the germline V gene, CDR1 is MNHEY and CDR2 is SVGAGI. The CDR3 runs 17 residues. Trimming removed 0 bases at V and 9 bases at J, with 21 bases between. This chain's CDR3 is CASSYSRAAGPQSEQFF. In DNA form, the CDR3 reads TGTGCCAGCAGTTACTCGAGGGCGGCCGGCCCGCAGAGTGAGCAGTTCTTC.

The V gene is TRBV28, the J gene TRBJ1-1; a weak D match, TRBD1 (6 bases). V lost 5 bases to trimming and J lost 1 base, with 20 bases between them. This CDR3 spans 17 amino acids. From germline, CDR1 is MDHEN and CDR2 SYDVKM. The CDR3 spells CASSPPEGVRGNTEAFF. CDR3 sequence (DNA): TGTGCCAGCAGTCCTCCGGAGGGGGTTCGGGGGAACACTGAAGCTTTCTTT.

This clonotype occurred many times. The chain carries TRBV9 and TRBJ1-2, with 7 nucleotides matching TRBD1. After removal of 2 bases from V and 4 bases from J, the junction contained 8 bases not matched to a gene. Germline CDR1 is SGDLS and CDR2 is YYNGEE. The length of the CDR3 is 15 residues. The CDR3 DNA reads TGTGCCAGCAGCGTTCAGGGGGAGAGGCTCTATGGCTACACCTTC. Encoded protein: CASSVQGERLYGYTF.

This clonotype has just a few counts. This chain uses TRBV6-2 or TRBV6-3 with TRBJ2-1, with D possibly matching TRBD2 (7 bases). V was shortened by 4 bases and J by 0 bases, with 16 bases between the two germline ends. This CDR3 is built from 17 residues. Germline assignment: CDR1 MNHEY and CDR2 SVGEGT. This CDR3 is CASSLWGGGSSYNEQFF. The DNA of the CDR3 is TGTGCCAGCAGTTTGTGGGGAGGGGGAAGCTCCTACAATGAGCAGTTCTTC.

CDR3 bases: TGCAGTGCTAGAGATCCGGCGGCAGCCCTATCAAAGGGCTACACCTTC. Protein product: CSARDPAAALSKGYTF. V is TRBV20-1 and J is TRBJ1-2, with D unclear. The V and J ends lost 0 bases and 8 bases respectively, with 22 bases between them. The germline V gene has CDR1 DFQATT and CDR2 SNEGSKA (reference sequence). This CDR3 has 16 residues.

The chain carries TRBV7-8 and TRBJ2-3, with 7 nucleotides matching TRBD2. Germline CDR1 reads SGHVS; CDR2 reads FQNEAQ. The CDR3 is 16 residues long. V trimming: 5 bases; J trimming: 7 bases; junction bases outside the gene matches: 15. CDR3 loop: CASSNTATGRAHTQYF. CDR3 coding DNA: TGTGCCAGCAGCAACACCGCTACTGGGAGGGCCCATACGCAGTATTTT.

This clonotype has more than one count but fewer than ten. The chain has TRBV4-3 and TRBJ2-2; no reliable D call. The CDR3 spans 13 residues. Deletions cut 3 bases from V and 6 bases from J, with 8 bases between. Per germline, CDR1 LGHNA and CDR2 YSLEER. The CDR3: CASSQFTAGELFF. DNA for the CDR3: TGCGCCAGCAGCCAGTTCACCGCCGGGGAGCTGTTTTTT.

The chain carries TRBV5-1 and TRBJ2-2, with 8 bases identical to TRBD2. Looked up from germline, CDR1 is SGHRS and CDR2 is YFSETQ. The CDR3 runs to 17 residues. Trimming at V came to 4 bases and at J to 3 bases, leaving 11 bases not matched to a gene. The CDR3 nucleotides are TGCGCCAGCAGCCCGCGTCCCGGGACTAGTTACACCGGGGAGCTGTTTTTT. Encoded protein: CASSPRPGTSYTGELFF.

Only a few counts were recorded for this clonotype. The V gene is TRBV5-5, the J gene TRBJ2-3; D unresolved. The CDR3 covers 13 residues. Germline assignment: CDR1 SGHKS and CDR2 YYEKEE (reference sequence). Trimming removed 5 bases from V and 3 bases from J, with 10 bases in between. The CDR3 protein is CASSGTVTDTQYF. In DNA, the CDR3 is TGTGCCAGCAGTGGAACAGTTACAGATACGCAGTATTTT.

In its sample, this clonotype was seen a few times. The CDR3 DNA reads TGTGCCAGCAAAGCCGTAGCCGCCCTGCAGCCCCAGCATTTT. Protein sequence: CASKAVAALQPQHF. This chain connects TRBV6-1 to TRBJ1-5; D is uncertain. V lost 7 bases and J lost 7, with 17 bases in between. From germline, CDR1 is MNHNS and CDR2 SASEGT. CDR3 length equals 14 residues.

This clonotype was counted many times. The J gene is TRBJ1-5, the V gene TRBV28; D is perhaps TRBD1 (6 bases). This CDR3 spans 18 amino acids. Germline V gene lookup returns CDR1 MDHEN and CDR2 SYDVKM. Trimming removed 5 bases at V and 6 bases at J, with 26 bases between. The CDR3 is CASSRTRGSTGFLQPQHF. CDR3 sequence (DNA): TGTGCCAGCAGTCGTACCAGGGGATCCACAGGGTTCCTTCAGCCCCAGCATTTT.

CDR3 nucleotide sequence: TGCGCCAGCAGCCCAAGGACAGGACCCGGGGCCAACGTCCTGACTTTC. This codes for CASSPRTGPGANVLTF. The J gene is TRBJ2-6, the V gene TRBV5-1; TRBD1 aligns across 7 bases. The CDR3 covers 16 residues. Germline trimming cut 4 bases from V and 4 bases from J; bases unmatched to any gene: 8. Germline CDR1 and CDR2: SGHRS and YFSETQ.